This TCR beta chain was retrieved from a study of blood T cell repertoires in COVID-19. Study as a whole: Both acute and convalescent COVID-19 samples were obtained from the United States, Italy and Spain.

Germline CDR1 reads LGHNA; CDR2 reads YNFKEQ. V was pared by 0 bases and J by 4 bases, with 6 bases of the junction left unmatched. The CDR3 is 17 residues long. Libraries were prepared by immunoSEQ multiplex PCR; TCRdb keeps only in-frame clonotypes and omits some of them. The table records roughly 220,000 clones, more than 80% of them present only once. Sequenced sample: PBMCs or T cells enriched from blood (not recorded which). The chain links TRBV4-2 to TRBJ1-1; TRBD1 aligns across 12 bases. The receptor's source is a woman aged 18-29 years in a cohort exposed to, infected with or recovered from COVID-19 (not recorded which). This chain's CDR3 is CASSQDGTGGMGTEAFF. DNA for the CDR3: TGTGCCAGCAGCCAAGACGGGACAGGGGGCATGGGCACTGAAGCTTTCTTT.